This T cell receptor beta chain was identified in a study of blood T cell repertoires in COVID-19. In the original analysis: Using reference gene primer amplification, nucleated cell counts were estimated. Clones were sequenced by immunoSEQ multiplex PCR, and TCRdb holds only the in-frame ones, with some missing. The DNA gave D and trimming, while V, J and clone size come from that table. The sample includes 140,000 to 150,000 clones, around 80% seen only once; the top ten take around 5%. This clone was counted between two and nine times. With 5 bases removed from V and 1 base from J, the gap between germline ends came to 11 bases. The CDR3 totals 14 residues. The germline V gene encodes CDR1 SGHVS and CDR2 FQNEAQ.

This TCR came from a woman aged 45-65 years with acute or convalescent COVID-19. This sequence joins TRBV7-8 and TRBJ1-1; D possibly corresponds to TRBD1 (5 bases). The sequenced material came from peripheral blood. The CDR3 DNA is TGTGCCAGCAGCCCACAGGTAACGAACACTGAAGCTTTCTTT. This codes for CASSPQVTNTEAFF.